A selection of T cell receptor beta chains follows, all from one sample in a study of shared clonotypes between healthy human individuals. Sequencing was performed with immunoSEQ multiplex PCR; in TCRdb, only in-frame clones are kept and a portion is missing. The data show about 2.4 million clones, over 85% seen once. Sample: naive CD4+ T cells sorted from blood. The receptors come from a man aged 18 to 35 in good health. Both conserved end residues are part of each CDR3. The D gene is left open where the match is weak. Expanded clones are given a class, and other clones once, few, many or no size at all.

d_call j_call v_call clone_size cdr3_aa cdr3_nt
. TRBJ1-1 TRBV5-1 . CASSLWSQTNTEAFF TGCGCCAGCAGCTTGTGGTCACAAACGAACACTGAAGCTTTCTTT
. TRBJ2-7 TRBV30 . CAWSRAQGGEQYF TGTGCCTGGAGTCGGGCACAGGGTGGTGAGCAGTACTTC
. TRBJ1-1 TRBV4-1 . CASSQVLLRTDDTEAFF TGCGCCAGCAGCCAAGTGTTATTAAGGACTGATGACACTGAAGCTTTCTTT
. TRBJ1-2 TRBV9 . CASSQNYGYTF TGTGCCAGCAGCCAAAACTATGGCTACACCTTC
TRBD2 TRBJ2-1 TRBV10-3 . CAISETSGTFNEQFF TGTGCCATCAGTGAGACTAGCGGGACGTTTAATGAGCAGTTCTTC
TRBD1 TRBJ1-3 TRBV5-3 . CARSLDRGLGNTIYF TGTGCCAGAAGCTTGGACAGGGGGCTTGGAAACACCATATATTTT
TRBD1 TRBJ1-1 TRBV7-8 . CASSPRQGANTEAFF TGTGCCAGCAGCCCCCGACAGGGGGCGAACACTGAAGCTTTCTTT
. TRBJ2-5 TRBV15 . CATSRVGETQYF TGTGCCACCAGCAGAGTAGGGGAGACCCAGTACTTC
. TRBJ1-1 TRBV28 once CASSSGTRKIEAFF TGTGCCAGCAGTTCCGGGACACGGAAAATTGAAGCTTTCTTT
. TRBJ2-5 TRBV7-5 . CARSLGQGPQETQYF TGTGCCAGAAGCTTAGGGCAGGGGCCCCAAGAGACCCAGTACTTC
. TRBJ1-1 TRBV4-1 . CASRTAGGRTEAFF TGCGCCAGCAGAACAGCCGGGGGGCGGACTGAAGCTTTCTTT
TRBD2 TRBJ2-1 TRBV5-1 . CASSLSGGDYTEQFF TGCGCCAGCAGTCTCAGCGGGGGGGATTACACTGAGCAGTTCTTC
. TRBJ2-1 TRBV28 . CASSSPGASSYNEQFF TGTGCCAGCAGTTCCCCAGGGGCCTCGTCTTACAATGAGCAGTTCTTC
. TRBJ1-2 TRBV7-9 . CASSPRQERITYGYTF TGTGCCAGCAGCCCCCGACAGGAGCGTATTACCTATGGTTACACCTTC
TRBD1 TRBJ1-6 TRBV5-1 . CASSQTGNYNSPLHF TGCGCCAGCAGCCAGACAGGGAATTATAATTCACCCCTCCACTTT
. TRBJ1-6 TRBV30 . CAWSVAPHSPLHF TGTGCCTGGAGTGTCGCCCCCCATTCACCCCTCCACTTT
TRBD1 TRBJ2-2 TRBV6-6 . CASMRGQGSGELFF TGTGCCTCGATGAGGGGACAGGGGTCCGGGGAGCTGTTTTTT
TRBD1 TRBJ1-2 TRBV11-2 . CASSPTAGGDGYTF TGTGCCAGCAGCCCCACGGCAGGGGGCGATGGCTACACCTTC
. TRBJ2-3 TRBV29-1 . CSVAGWGTDTQYF TGCAGCGTTGCAGGGTGGGGCACAGATACGCAGTATTTT
. TRBJ2-5 TRBV18 . CASSPRIGVARVQETQYF TGTGCCAGCTCACCACGAATTGGGGTAGCGCGGGTCCAAGAGACCCAGTACTTC
. TRBJ1-1 TRBV7-2 . CASSLAGGDVNTEAFF TGTGCCAGCAGCTTAGCCGGGGGCGACGTGAACACTGAAGCTTTCTTT
. TRBJ1-1 TRBV2 once CAIDRGLNTEAFF TGTGCCATCGACAGAGGTTTGAACACTGAAGCTTTCTTT
TRBD1 TRBJ2-7 TRBV7-2 . CASSSDRYSYEQYF TGTGCCAGCAGCTCGGACAGGTACTCCTACGAGCAGTACTTC
. TRBJ1-3 TRBV29-1 . CSVAGNENTIYF TGCAGCGTTGCTGGGAACGAAAACACCATATATTTT
TRBD2 TRBJ2-1 TRBV7-2 . CASSLVPGLAGGPGEQFF TGTGCCAGCAGCTTAGTCCCTGGACTAGCGGGAGGGCCGGGGGAGCAGTTCTTC
TRBD1 TRBJ2-7 TRBV30 . CAWSLGQGPYEQYF TGTGCCTGGAGTTTAGGACAGGGGCCCTACGAGCAGTACTTC
. TRBJ1-1 TRBV9 once CASSVQGGNTEAFF TGTGCCAGCAGCGTCCAGGGAGGGAACACTGAAGCTTTCTTT
. TRBJ2-2 TRBV5-4 . CASSRDRNMPTGELFF TGTGCCAGCAGCCGGGACCGTAATATGCCCACCGGGGAGCTGTTTTTT
TRBD1 TRBJ1-6 TRBV7-8 . CASSLAGQGGSPLHF TGTGCCAGCAGCTTAGCGGGACAGGGCGGTTCACCCCTCCACTTT
TRBD2 TRBJ2-3 TRBV19 once CASSMEPSGSTDTQYF TGTGCCAGTAGTATGGAGCCTAGCGGTAGCACAGATACGCAGTATTTT
. TRBJ2-1 TRBV11-2 . CASSPQRAGANNEQFF TGTGCCAGCAGCCCCCAACGGGCGGGGGCCAACAATGAGCAGTTCTTC
TRBD1 TRBJ1-5 TRBV16 . CASSQTISGTGPNQPQHF TGTGCCAGCAGCCAAACAATCTCCGGGACAGGGCCCAATCAGCCCCAGCATTTT
. TRBJ2-3 TRBV7-2 . CASSSTLWGGTDTQYF TGTGCCAGCAGCTCCACCTTATGGGGGGGCACAGATACGCAGTATTTT
. TRBJ2-7 TRBV27 . CASSSLGEQYF TGTGCCAGCAGTTCGCTAGGGGAGCAGTACTTC
TRBD2 TRBJ2-3 TRBV5-1 . CASSLEGTNTDTQYF TGCGCCAGCAGCTTGGAAGGGACTAACACAGATACGCAGTATTTT
. TRBJ2-3 TRBV10-2 once CASSRVDTQYF TGCGCCAGCAGCAGAGTAGATACGCAGTATTTT
TRBD2 TRBJ2-5 TRBV15 . CATSGQGLAGEGAETQYF TGTGCCACCAGCGGGCAGGGACTAGCGGGAGAGGGGGCGGAGACCCAGTACTTC
. TRBJ2-7 TRBV7-3 . CASSPRGGMTYEQYF TGTGCCAGCAGCCCAAGGGGGGGTATGACCTACGAGCAGTACTTC
. TRBJ1-1 TRBV30 . CAWKKGMNTEAFF TGTGCCTGGAAAAAGGGTATGAACACTGAAGCTTTCTTT
. TRBJ1-1 TRBV10-3 few CAISESRQGNTEAFF TGTGCCATCAGTGAGTCGCGACAAGGGAACACTGAAGCTTTCTTT
. TRBJ2-2 TRBV9 once CASSPRPAGPAGELFF TGTGCCAGCAGCCCACGACCGGCGGGACCGGCCGGGGAGCTGTTTTTT
. TRBJ2-5 TRBV11-2 . CASSSGRVPQETQYF TGTGCCAGCAGCTCCGGAAGGGTTCCCCAAGAGACCCAGTACTTC
TRBD1 TRBJ1-5 TRBV18 . CASSPRGQEIWGNQPQHF TGTGCCAGCTCACCAAGGGGACAGGAGATCTGGGGAAATCAGCCCCAGCATTTT
. TRBJ2-2 TRBV5-1 . CASRLSGSYTGELFF TGCGCCAGCAGGCTATCGGGATCTTACACCGGGGAGCTGTTTTTT
. TRBJ2-3 TRBV7-9 . CASSAGDGGLTDTQYF TGTGCCAGCAGCGCCGGGGACGGCGGGCTCACAGATACGCAGTATTTT
. TRBJ2-7 TRBV6-1 . CASTLRGEIEQYF TGTGCCAGCACCTTAAGGGGGGAAATCGAGCAGTACTTC
. TRBJ1-5 TRBV19 . CASSNQGSSNQPQHF TGTGCCAGTAGTAACCAGGGTTCGAGCAATCAGCCCCAGCATTTT
. TRBJ2-5 TRBV23-1 . CASSHPGGRETQYF TGCGCCAGCAGTCATCCAGGGGGGCGAGAGACCCAGTACTTC
TRBD1 TRBJ1-5 TRBV28 . CASSLSGGTKPQHF TGTGCCAGCAGTCTCTCAGGGGGCACAAAGCCCCAGCATTTT
TRBD1 TRBJ1-5 TRBV19 . CASSIEGGTGDQPQHF TGTGCCAGTAGTATAGAAGGAGGGACAGGGGACCAGCCCCAGCATTTT
. TRBJ2-1 TRBV6-5 once CASTLGGGLYNEQFF TGTGCCAGCACCCTGGGAGGTGGTCTCTACAATGAGCAGTTCTTC
. TRBJ1-2 TRBV6-5 . CASRGSGGNYGYTF TGTGCCAGCAGGGGATCCGGAGGAAACTATGGCTACACCTTC
. TRBJ1-2 TRBV14 . CASSQAPAGKANYGYTF TGTGCCAGCAGCCAAGCGCCGGCCGGGAAGGCTAACTATGGCTACACCTTC
. TRBJ1-5 TRBV6-5 . CASSYGGNQPQHF TGTGCCAGCAGTTACGGAGGCAATCAGCCCCAGCATTTT
. TRBJ1-2 TRBV6-5 . CASRPDGLSGYTF TGTGCCAGCAGACCAGACGGCTTGAGCGGCTACACCTTC
. TRBJ1-2 TRBV10-3 once CATGSHYGYTF TGTGCCACGGGGAGCCACTATGGCTACACCTTC
. TRBJ2-3 TRBV6-1 . CASKGRADTQYF TGTGCCAGCAAAGGGCGGGCAGATACGCAGTATTTT
. TRBJ1-2 TRBV15 once CATSISDNYGYTF TGTGCCACCAGCATTTCAGATAACTATGGCTACACCTTC
. TRBJ2-7 TRBV7-2 . CASSLRQVPHEQYF TGTGCCAGCAGCCTAAGACAGGTCCCCCACGAGCAGTACTTC